These 26 T cell receptor beta chains came from one sample sequenced in a study of Graves' ophthalmopathy and Graves' hyperthyroidism. Transcripts of RNA were the source for amplifying TCR beta CDR3 regions. RT-PCR in the first round used HTBI primers; a second-round multiplex PCR followed. TCRdb recomputed calls from the multiplex PCR reads with MiXCR, one row per CDR3 protein. The repertoire has about 740,000 distinct CDR3 sequences, 40% of them found once; the top ten carry about 40%. Sequencing was done on a sample of peripheral blood. The receptors shown here come from an adult man with Graves' ophthalmopathy.

The table lists this clonotype with a few counts. This chain connects TRBV20-1 to TRBJ2-5; D ambiguous. Germline values: CDR1 DFQATT, CDR2 SNEGSKA (reference sequence). Trimming stripped 3 bases from V and 4 bases from J, with 6 bases between. The CDR3 has 11 residues. CDR3 sequence: CSASVLETQYF. Written as DNA, the CDR3 is TGCAGTGCTAGTGTTTTAGAGACCCAGTACTTC.

This clonotype was seen many times. V usage is TRBV15 and J usage is TRBJ1-1; D unresolved. The CDR3 runs 11 residues. CDR1 and CDR2 (germline): LNHNV, YYDKDF (reference sequence). Trimming stripped 1 base from V and 6 bases from J, with 3 bases between. The CDR3: CATSRGPEAFF. CDR3 in DNA: TGTGCCACCAGCAGAGGTCCTGAAGCTTTCTTT.

The genes are TRBV25-1 and TRBJ2-2, with D unresolved. The V gene lost 5 bases and the J gene lost 8 bases, with 12 bases spanning the gap. From germline, CDR1 is MGHDK and CDR2 SYGVNS. The length of the CDR3 is 13 residues. CDR3 nucleotides: TGTGCCAGCAGTACGACCCTCGCTGGGGAGCTGTTTTTT. It encodes CASSTTLAGELFF.

The J gene is TRBJ2-2, the V gene TRBV25-1; the D gene is possibly TRBD2 (5 bases). The CDR3 contains 14 residues. Per the germline V gene, CDR1 is MGHDK and CDR2 is SYGVNS. The V end was cut by 8 bases, the J end by 4 bases, with 14 bases between. In DNA, the CDR3 is TGTGCCAGCTCACCAGAAGGGAGCACCGGGGAGCTGTTTTTT. Translating gives CASSPEGSTGELFF.

About this clonotype: An end of the junction differs from the germline gene, which may be a read error. The rearrangement uses TRBV10-3 and TRBJ1-2, with 10 positions matching TRBD1. This CDR3 has 16 residues. CDR1 is ENHRY, CDR2 SYGVKD, per germline. The CDR3 DNA follows: TGTGCCAGCAGTGAAGCGTTGACAGGGGGCAGAACTGGCTACACCTTC. This sequence encodes CASSEALTGGRTGYTF.

This chain links TRBV2 with TRBJ2-5; D is uncertain. Trimming took off 3 bases at V and 2 bases at J, with 7 bases between the two ends. Per the germline V gene, CDR1 is SNHLY and CDR2 is FYNNEI. The CDR3 is made up of 13 amino acids. The CDR3 region is CASSDDRQETQYF. CDR3 sequence (DNA): TGTGCCAGCAGTGACGACCGTCAAGAGACCCAGTACTTC.

The V and J genes are TRBV5-8 and TRBJ1-1; D perhaps matches TRBD1 (6 bases). Trimming removed 0 bases from V and 0 bases from J, with 9 bases in between. The CDR3 has 15 residues. The germline CDR1 and CDR2 sequences are SGHTS and YDEGEE. CDR3 protein: CASSLVRQVNTEAFF. CDR3 nucleotide sequence: TGTGCCAGCAGCTTGGTTCGACAGGTGAACACTGAAGCTTTCTTT.

The rearrangement uses TRBV2 and TRBJ1-1; 7 bases are a match to TRBD1. Losses at the gene ends were 4 bases for V and 11 bases for J; bases not matched to a gene: 10. CDR1 is SNHLY and CDR2 is FYNNEI in the germline V gene. This CDR3 has 13 amino acids. CDR3 loop: CASSGYRGGMAFF. The DNA for the CDR3 is TGTGCCAGCAGTGGATACAGGGGAGGGATGGCTTTCTTT.

This clonotype showed up just a few times. In DNA form, the CDR3 reads TGTGCCAGCAGCTTAAGCTTGGGTGAAAAACTGTTTTTT. Translation gives CASSLSLGEKLFF. V is TRBV7-9 and J is TRBJ1-4; no clear D gene. This CDR3 contains 13 residues. CDR1 and CDR2 from the germline V gene are SEHNR and FQNEAQ (reference sequence). Trimming removed 2 bases at V and 7 bases at J, with 8 bases between.

This clonotype was picked up many times. The J gene is TRBJ2-7, the V gene TRBV7-9; 11 bases line up with TRBD2. The CDR3 has 16 residues. In germline, CDR1 is SEHNR, CDR2 FQNEAQ (reference sequence). J lost 1 base, V lost 5 bases, and 7 bases had no gene match. The CDR3 reads CASSPPGTSGSYEQYF. The DNA of the CDR3 is TGTGCCAGCAGCCCACCGGGGACTAGCGGATCCTACGAGCAGTACTTC.

This clonotype was seen repeatedly, ten times or more. The chain links TRBV19 to TRBJ2-5, with 9 nucleotides matching TRBD1. The germline gives CDR1 LNHDA, CDR2 SQIVND (reference sequence). CDR3 length equals 15 residues. Trimming removed 5 bases from V and 3 bases from J; junction bases left unmatched: 7. The CDR3 nucleotides are TGTGCCAGTAGTGGTTGGAGGACAGGGGAAGAGACCCAGTACTTC. It codes for CASSGWRTGEETQYF.

The genes are TRBV7-6 and TRBJ2-2; 8 bases align to TRBD1. Germline lookup yields CDR1 SGHVS and CDR2 FNYEAQ. This CDR3 has 15 residues. Unmatched junction bases numbered 7, after V lost 5 bases and J lost 5 bases. The CDR3 coding sequence is TGTGCCAGCAGCCCGGTAGGACAGGGAACCGGGGAGCTGTTTTTT. It is translated as CASSPVGQGTGELFF.

Note on this clonotype: This may be a read error: a much more frequent sequence differs by one nucleotide. Written as DNA, the CDR3 is TGTGCCAGCAGCTACTCAGGGGGCTACGAGCGGTACTTC. It specifies CASSYSGGYERYF. This chain uses TRBV11-2 with TRBJ2-7, with TRBD1 matching 8 bases. This CDR3 region has 13 residues. CDR1 SGHAT and CDR2 FQNNGV come from the germline V gene.

This clonotype was counted many times. The chain links TRBV12-3 or TRBV12-4 to TRBJ2-7, with a weak D call TRBD2 (6 bases). The CDR3 spans 14 residues. Trimming took 4 bases from V and 0 from J, leaving 10 bases between them. CDR3 coding DNA: TGTGCCAGCAGTTCGACTAGTATCTCCTACGAGCAGTACTTC. It is translated as CASSSTSISYEQYF.

At least ten counts were recorded for this clonotype. V gene TRBV2 combines with J gene TRBJ1-2; tentatively, D is TRBD1 (5 bases). Trimming pared 3 bases from V and 6 bases from J, leaving 14 bases between. CDR3 length: 14 amino acids. Germline V CDR1 and CDR2: SNHLY, FYNNEI. The CDR3 DNA follows: TGTGCCAGCAGTGACAGGGATCTGAGTCATGGCTACACCTTC. Protein sequence: CASSDRDLSHGYTF.

J is TRBJ1-1 and V is TRBV7-9; D possibly corresponds to TRBD1 (5 bases). This CDR3 has 15 residues. Germline-derived CDR1 and CDR2 are SEHNR and FQNEAQ (reference sequence). The ends were cut back, 2 bases at V and 4 bases at J, with 14 bases in the middle. CDR3 amino acids: CASSLIGGGGTEAFF. The CDR3 DNA reads TGTGCCAGCAGCTTAATCGGGGGTGGTGGCACTGAAGCTTTCTTT.

The chain couples TRBV2 to TRBJ2-7, with TRBD1 identical over 12 bases. The CDR3 sequence is 13 residues long. V lost 8 bases, J lost 6 bases, and 5 bases stayed unmatched. Germline V gene lookup returns CDR1 SNHLY and CDR2 FYNNEI. The chain's CDR3 is CASQGQGASEQYF. DNA of the CDR3: TGTGCCAGCCAGGGACAGGGGGCGTCCGAGCAGTACTTC.

The table lists this clonotype with a count of one. V gene TRBV20-1 combines with J gene TRBJ2-5, with 10 bases lining up with TRBD2. V shed 1 base, J shed 3 bases, and the junction held 5 bases outside the gene matches. CDR3 length: 15 amino acids. Germline V gives CDR1 DFQATT, CDR2 SNEGSKA (reference sequence). CDR3 sequence: CSARVGGTSEETQYF. In DNA, the CDR3 is TGCAGTGCTAGAGTAGGGGGGACTAGCGAAGAGACCCAGTACTTC.

In its sample, this clonotype was seen many times. The chain carries TRBV7-2 and TRBJ2-5; D not resolved. This CDR3 has 14 amino acids. CDR1 is SGHTA and CDR2 is FQGNSA in the germline V gene. V was trimmed by 6 bases and J by 4 bases, leaving 15 bases between them. This CDR3 reads CASRPTIVGETQYF. In DNA, the CDR3 is TGTGCCAGCAGACCAACCATAGTAGGAGAGACCCAGTACTTC.

As concerns this clonotype: A much bigger clone sits one base away, suggesting this may be a read error. The chain carries TRBV6-5 and TRBJ1-6; D is possibly TRBD1 (5 bases). The CDR3 contains 15 residues. V was pared by 6 bases and J by 7 bases, with 16 bases between. Per germline, CDR1 MNHEY and CDR2 SVGAGI. The CDR3 loop reads CASSFAAGNNSPLHF. CDR3 in DNA: TGTGCCAGCAGCTTCGCGGCAGGGAACAATTCACCCCTCCACTTT.

There are many counts of this clonotype. The chain couples TRBV7-9 to TRBJ1-1; possible D gene TRBD1, 5 bases. CDR3 length equals 14 residues. Germline CDR1 and CDR2: SEHNR and FQNEAQ (reference sequence). Trimming cost V 1 base and J 3 bases, with 9 bases left between them. The CDR3 loop reads CASSLGGSYTEAFF. CDR3 bases: TGTGCCAGCAGCTTAGGGGGCAGCTACACTGAAGCTTTCTTT. Looking up the rest from reference TRBV7-9 and TRBJ1-1 gives the full variable domain: DTGVSQNPRHKITKRGQNVTFRCDPISEHNRLYWYRQTLGQGPEFLTYFQNEAQLEKSRLLSDRFSAERPKGSFSTLEIQRTEQGDSAMYLCASSLGGSYTEAFFGQGTRLTVV.

The chain employs TRBV10-3 and TRBJ1-2; D not certain. Germline CDR1 is ENHRY and CDR2 is SYGVKD. V was pared by 10 bases and J by 5 bases, with 14 bases between. The CDR3 contains 12 residues. Here the CDR3 DNA reads TGTGCCAGCAGAGACGGACCGTATGGCTACACCTTC. This gives the protein CASRDGPYGYTF.

This clonotype was counted at least ten times. This chain links TRBV7-9 with TRBJ1-2, with unresolved D. Germline values: CDR1 SEHNR, CDR2 FQNEAQ (reference sequence). CDR3 size: 12 residues. Deletions cut 5 bases from V and 4 bases from J, with 8 bases between. The CDR3 DNA reads as TGTGCCAGCAGCCCCGGGATCTATGGCTACACCTTC. Protein: CASSPGIYGYTF.

The rearrangement links TRBV29-1 to TRBJ1-1, with 8 bases matching TRBD1. CDR1 is SQVTM, CDR2 ANQGSEA, per germline. V shed 2 bases, J shed 4 bases, and the junction held 3 bases outside the gene matches. The CDR3 runs 13 residues. The CDR3 bases are TGCAGCGTTGAACTAACAGGGGGCACTGAAGCTTTCTTT. Amino acid sequence: CSVELTGGTEAFF.

This clonotype was seen many times. The rearrangement joins TRBV2 to TRBJ2-7, with no clear D. The germline V gene encodes CDR1 SNHLY and CDR2 FYNNEI. The CDR3 is made up of 13 amino acids. Trimming removed 7 bases from V and 3 bases from J, with 13 bases in between. The CDR3 sequence: CASKIDDSYEQYF. The CDR3 DNA follows: TGTGCCAGCAAAATCGACGATAGCTACGAGCAGTACTTC.

On this clonotype itself: This sequence may be a read error, since a much larger clone differs from it by one base. V gene TRBV7-3 combines with J gene TRBJ2-7; D perhaps matches TRBD1 (5 bases). Germline assignment: CDR1 SGHTA and CDR2 FQGTGA. This CDR3 is 11 amino acids long. CDR3 amino acids: CASGQLYELYF. CDR3 bases: TGTGCCAGCGGACAACTCTACGAGCTGTACTTC.